This T cell receptor beta chain comes out of a study of shared clonotypes between healthy human individuals. Study information: Three plates each covered CD4 naive and memory; CD8 naive two, CD8 memory one. Study conclusions and caveats: An expected dependence of interdonor clonotype sharing on sequencing depth was noted.

CDR3 length: 13 amino acids. Trimming took 6 bases from V and 4 from J, leaving 9 bases between them. Germline V gives CDR1 MDHEN, CDR2 SYDVKM. The data were produced by immunoSEQ multiplex PCR, yet TCRdb's version contains in-frame clones alone and is incomplete. The sample lists 400,000 or so clones; approximately 96% were seen once. A word on this clone: As yet, its antigen is unknown.

The chain employs TRBV28 and TRBJ2-2; D uncertain. The source is a man between 25 and 39 years old in good health. Sequencing was performed on memory CD8+ T cells sorted from blood. Specified subset: CD45RO+ cells pooled with CCR7-negative TemRA cells. CDR3 nucleotide sequence: TGTGCCAGCAGCCTGACAATCACCGGGGAGCTGTTTTTT. The encoded protein is CASSLTITGELFF.